This record covers a single T cell receptor beta chain. Its antigen is as yet unknown. From germline, CDR1 is SEHNR and CDR2 FQNEAQ (reference sequence). Between the trimmed V and J ends, which lost 5 bases and 0 bases, there was a span of 10 bases. The CDR3 is 14 amino acids. Building of the TCR beta libraries involved iRepertoire HTBI primers and Arm-PCR of CDR3 regions. TCRdb fed the multiplex PCR reads into MiXCR, producing one record per CDR3 protein. The profile shows approximately 400,000 distinct CDR3 sequences, 23% of them singletons. Time point defined: persistent/refractory GD, antithyroid drugs over 5 years with positive TRAb. From PBMCs, RNA was extracted and then used to make the TCR library. Roughly 10 milliliters of peripheral blood were drawn into EDTA tubes. The data are from a study of regulatory T cells in long-lasting Graves disease. The overall study: More than 5 years of antithyroid drugs with positive TSH receptor antibodies defined persistent Graves' disease. Study-wide results and caveats: Samples came from peripheral blood alone, without thyroid tissue. Gene preferences differed: TRBV28, TRBJ1-2, TRBJ2-5 in persistent cases.

Sample: peripheral blood mononuclear cells (PBMCs), taken when the disease was refractory, from a patient treated with antithyroid drugs. This chain uses TRBV7-9 with TRBJ1-1; unclear D gene. This TCR came from a woman aged 40 to 50 with Graves disease. CDR3 region: CASSLNELNTEAFF. The CDR3 nucleotides are TGTGCCAGCAGCCTAAACGAACTGAACACTGAAGCTTTCTTT.